This TCR beta chain appears in the sequencing data of a study of OX40 agonist ivuxolimab in advanced cancers. Study-level information: Three patients got partial responses; one had hepatocellular carcinoma and two had cutaneous melanoma.

General study points: It was not determined which antigens were specifically recognized by the peripheral T cells that had undergone clonal expansion.

Repertoires were generated with immunoSEQ multiplex PCR, while TCRdb's copy carries only in-frame clones and drops some. The sample records 72,000 or so clones, 88% being singletons. The V end lost 3 bases, the J end lost 0 bases, and 6 bases lay between the germline ends. This CDR3 region has 13 residues. Per the germline V gene, CDR1 is SGHAT and CDR2 is FQNNGV. This clone was counted once. Its matching antigen is unknown. This rearrangement joins TRBV11-2 to TRBJ2-7; D gene unclear. Sequencing was performed on CD4+ or CD8+ T cells sorted from blood, taken in a trial of the OX40 agonist ivuxolimab. The TCR originated in an adult with an advanced solid tumor such as melanoma, head and neck, liver or kidney cancer. This CDR3 is CASSFGSSYEQYF. CDR3 nucleotides: TGTGCCAGCAGCTTCGGTAGCTCCTACGAGCAGTACTTC.